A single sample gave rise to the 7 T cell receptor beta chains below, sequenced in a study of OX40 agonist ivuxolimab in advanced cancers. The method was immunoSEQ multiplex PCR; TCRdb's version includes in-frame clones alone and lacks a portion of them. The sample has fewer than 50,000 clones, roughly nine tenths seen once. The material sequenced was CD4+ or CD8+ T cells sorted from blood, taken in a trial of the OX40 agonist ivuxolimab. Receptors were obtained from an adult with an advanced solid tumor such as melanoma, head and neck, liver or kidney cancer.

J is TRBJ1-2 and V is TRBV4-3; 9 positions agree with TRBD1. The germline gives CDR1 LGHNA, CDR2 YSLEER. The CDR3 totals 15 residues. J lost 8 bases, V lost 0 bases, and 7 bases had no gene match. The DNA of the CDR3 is TGCGCCAGCAGCCAAGATAGGACAGGGGTGTTCGGCTACACCTTC. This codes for CASSQDRTGVFGYTF.

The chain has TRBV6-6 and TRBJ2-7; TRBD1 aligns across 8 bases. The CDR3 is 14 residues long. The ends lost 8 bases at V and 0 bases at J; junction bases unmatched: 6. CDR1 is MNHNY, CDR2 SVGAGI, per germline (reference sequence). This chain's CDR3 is CASLDRASSYEQYF. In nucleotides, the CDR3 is TGTGCCAGCCTGGACAGGGCGAGCTCCTACGAGCAGTACTTC.

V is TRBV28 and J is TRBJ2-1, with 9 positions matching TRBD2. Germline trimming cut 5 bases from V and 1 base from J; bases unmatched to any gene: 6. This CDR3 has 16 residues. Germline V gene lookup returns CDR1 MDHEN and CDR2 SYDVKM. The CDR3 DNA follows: TGTGCCAGCAGTCCCTTTAGCGGGGGATCCTACAATGAGCAGTTCTTC. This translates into CASSPFSGGSYNEQFF.

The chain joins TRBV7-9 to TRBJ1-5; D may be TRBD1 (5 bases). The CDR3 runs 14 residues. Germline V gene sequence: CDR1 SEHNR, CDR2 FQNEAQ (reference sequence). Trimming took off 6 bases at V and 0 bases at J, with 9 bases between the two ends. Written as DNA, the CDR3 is TGTGCCAGCAGACCAACAGGTAGCAATCAGCCCCAGCATTTT. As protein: CASRPTGSNQPQHF.

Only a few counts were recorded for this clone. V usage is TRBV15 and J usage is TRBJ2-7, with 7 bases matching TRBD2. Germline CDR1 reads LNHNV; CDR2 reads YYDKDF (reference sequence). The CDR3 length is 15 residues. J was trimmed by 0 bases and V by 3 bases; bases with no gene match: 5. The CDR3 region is CATSRAGDVSYEQYF. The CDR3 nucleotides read TGTGCCACCAGCAGGGCGGGGGATGTCTCCTACGAGCAGTACTTC.

DNA of the CDR3: TGTGCCAGTCTGCCCACAGGGGACCATGGCTACACCTTC. Amino acids: CASLPTGDHGYTF. V is TRBV28 and J is TRBJ1-2; the match to TRBD1 covers 7 bases. This CDR3 has 13 residues. Germline CDR1 MDHEN, CDR2 SYDVKM. Trimming took 9 bases from V and 6 from J; bases not matched to a gene: 10.

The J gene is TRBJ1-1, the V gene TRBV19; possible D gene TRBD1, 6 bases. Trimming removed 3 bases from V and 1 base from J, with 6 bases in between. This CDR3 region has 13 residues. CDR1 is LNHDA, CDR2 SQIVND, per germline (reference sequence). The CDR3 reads CASSMGQNTEAFF. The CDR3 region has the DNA TGTGCCAGTAGTATGGGACAGAACACTGAAGCTTTCTTT.